Listed here is a single T cell receptor beta chain. Germline CDR1 reads LNHDA; CDR2 reads SQIVND (reference sequence). Trimming stripped 4 bases from V and 1 base from J, with 16 bases between. The CDR3 sequence is 16 residues long. The assay was immunoSEQ multiplex PCR, and TCRdb's table has in-frame clones only and misses some. The table includes 60,000 or so clones, 80% to 90% detected once. These data come from a study of blood T cell repertoires in COVID-19. Study-level information: Some COVID-19 samples were acute and others convalescent; all came from the United States, Italy and Spain.

The sample comprised peripheral blood. This chain links TRBV19 with TRBJ1-1, with D possibly being TRBD1 (5 bases). The source is a man in his 60s with active or convalescent COVID-19. CDR3 DNA: TGTGCCAGTAGTAAGTCCGGGAGGGACCGGAACACTGAAGCTTTCTTT. It encodes CASSKSGRDRNTEAFF.